The source of this TCR beta chain is a study of human T cells and chemical hapten exposure. The wider study: Sensitization employed 2% DPC on about 2 cm by about 2 cm of upper inner arm skin. Once 0.01% DPC had been applied to the upper back by patch test, readings were taken at 6 days. Study-level results: Expanded TCRs created a significantly greater count of big CDR3 similarity clusters than controls did.

As to time point: pre-sensitization, week 0. Treatment reported: therapeutic diphenylcyclopropenone sensitization with weekly scalp DPC. Total RNA was isolated from whole blood that had not been fractionated. From the RACE reads, TCRdb called clonotypes with MiXCR, one entry per CDR3 protein. This sample has roughly 260,000 distinct CDR3 sequences, with 7.5% to 9% found just once. This clonotype was observed a handful of times. The antigen is not known. This specimen consisted of whole blood, obtained in connection with sensitization to the hapten diphenylcyclopropenone (DPC). The receptor comes from a woman in her thirties or forties with alopecia areata. Some clones in this sample may be carry-over from other donors' samples.

The CDR3 DNA reads as TGTGCCAGCAGCGCGGGGACAGCGAGCTCCTACGAGCAGTACTTC. Amino acids: CASSAGTASSYEQYF. V gene TRBV11-1 combines with J gene TRBJ2-7; weak D call: TRBD1 (7 bases). CDR1 SGHAT and CDR2 FQDESV come from the germline V gene (reference sequence). This CDR3 spans 15 amino acids. Trimming took off 5 bases at V and 0 bases at J, with 14 bases between the two ends.